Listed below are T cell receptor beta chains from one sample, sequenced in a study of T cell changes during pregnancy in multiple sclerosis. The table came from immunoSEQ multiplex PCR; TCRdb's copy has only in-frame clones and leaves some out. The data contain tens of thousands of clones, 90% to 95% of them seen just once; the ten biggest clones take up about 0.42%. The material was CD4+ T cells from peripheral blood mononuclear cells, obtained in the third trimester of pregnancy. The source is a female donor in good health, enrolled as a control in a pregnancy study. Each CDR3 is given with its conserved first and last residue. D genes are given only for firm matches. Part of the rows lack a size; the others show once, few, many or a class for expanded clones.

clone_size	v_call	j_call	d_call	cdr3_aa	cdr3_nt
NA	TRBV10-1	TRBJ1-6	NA	CASSLTHELPPLHF	TGCGCCAGCAGTCTCACACACGAACTACCTCCCCTCCACTTT
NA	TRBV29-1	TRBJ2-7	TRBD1	CSVGKGTGGTYEQYF	TGCAGCGTTGGTAAGGGGACAGGGGGGACCTACGAGCAGTACTTC
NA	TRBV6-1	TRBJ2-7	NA	CASTSGFKQYF	TGTGCCAGCACTTCGGGATTCAAGCAGTACTTC
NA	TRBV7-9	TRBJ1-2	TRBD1	CASSLADRAYGYTF	TGTGCCAGCAGCTTAGCGGACAGGGCCTATGGCTACACCTTC
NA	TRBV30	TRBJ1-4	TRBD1	CAWSPGGLNEKLFF	TGTGCCTGGAGTCCAGGGGGACTTAATGAAAAACTGTTTTTT
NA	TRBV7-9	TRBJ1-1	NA	CASSLDTEAFF	TGTGCCAGCAGCCTCGACACTGAAGCTTTCTTT
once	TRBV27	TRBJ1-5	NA	CASSLEQGGQPQHF	TGTGCCAGCAGTTTAGAACAGGGCGGTCAGCCCCAGCATTTT
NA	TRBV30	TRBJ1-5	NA	CAWSEGSDNGVCQPQHF	TGTGCCTGGAGTGAAGGGTCCGATAACGGGGTCTGTCAGCCCCAGCATTTT
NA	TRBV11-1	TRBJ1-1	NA	CASSLATLYTEAFF	TGTGCCAGCAGCTTAGCGACACTTTACACTGAAGCTTTCTTT
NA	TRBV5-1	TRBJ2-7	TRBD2	CASSLASWRGGTYEQYF	TGCGCCAGCAGCTTGGCGTCATGGCGGGGGGGCACCTACGAGCAGTACTTC
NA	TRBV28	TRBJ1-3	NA	CASSTGGLGNTIYF	TGTGCCAGCAGTACCGGAGGTCTTGGAAACACCATATATTTT
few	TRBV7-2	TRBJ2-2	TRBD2	CASSLEYTSGGNTGELFF	TGTGCCAGCAGCTTAGAGTATACTAGCGGGGGGAACACCGGGGAGCTGTTTTTT
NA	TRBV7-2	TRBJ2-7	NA	CASSPSPSYEQYF	TGTGCCAGCAGCCCTTCTCCTTCCTACGAGCAGTACTTC
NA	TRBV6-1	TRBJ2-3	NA	CASSKEPPTQYF	TGTGCCAGCAGTAAGGAGCCACCGACGCAGTATTTT
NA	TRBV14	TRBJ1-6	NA	CASSQTGNSPLHF	TGTGCCAGCAGCCAAACAGGGAACTCACCCCTCCACTTT
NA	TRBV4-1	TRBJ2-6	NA	CASSRWGESTGANVLTF	TGCGCCAGCAGCCGATGGGGGGAATCAACCGGGGCCAACGTCCTGACTTTC
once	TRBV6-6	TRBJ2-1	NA	CASSGAYNEQFF	TGTGCCAGCAGTGGGGCTTACAATGAGCAGTTCTTC
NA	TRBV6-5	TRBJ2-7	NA	CASVQGRGGSYEQYF	TGTGCCAGCGTCCAGGGGAGAGGGGGATCCTACGAGCAGTACTTC
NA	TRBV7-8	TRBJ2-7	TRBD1	CASSPPLRTGPYEQYF	TGTGCCAGCAGCCCTCCGTTACGGACAGGGCCCTACGAGCAGTACTTC
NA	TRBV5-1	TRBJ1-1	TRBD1	CASSLVGTGRGTEAFF	TGCGCCAGCAGCTTGGTCGGGACAGGGCGCGGCACTGAAGCTTTCTTT
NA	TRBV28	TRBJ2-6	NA	CASDAQGSGANVLTF	TGTGCCAGCGACGCCCAGGGTTCTGGGGCCAACGTCCTGACTTTC
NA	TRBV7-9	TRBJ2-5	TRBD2	CASSPGLAGGPETQYF	TGTGCCAGCAGCCCCGGACTAGCGGGGGGGCCAGAGACCCAGTACTTC